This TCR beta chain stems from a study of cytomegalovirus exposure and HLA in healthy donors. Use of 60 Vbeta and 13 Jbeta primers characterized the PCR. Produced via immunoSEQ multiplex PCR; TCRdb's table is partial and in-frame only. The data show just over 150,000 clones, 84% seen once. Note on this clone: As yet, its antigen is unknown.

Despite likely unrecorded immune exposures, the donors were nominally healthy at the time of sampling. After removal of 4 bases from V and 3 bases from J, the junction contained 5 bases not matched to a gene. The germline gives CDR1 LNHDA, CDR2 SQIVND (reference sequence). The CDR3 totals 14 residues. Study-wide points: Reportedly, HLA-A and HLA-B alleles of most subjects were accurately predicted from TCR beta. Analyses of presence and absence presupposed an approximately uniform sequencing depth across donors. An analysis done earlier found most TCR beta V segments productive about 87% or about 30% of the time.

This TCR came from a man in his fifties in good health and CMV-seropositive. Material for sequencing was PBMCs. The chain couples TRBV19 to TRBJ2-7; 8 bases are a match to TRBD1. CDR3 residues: CASSTGQGDYEQYF. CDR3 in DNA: TGTGCCAGTAGTACTGGACAGGGAGACTACGAGCAGTACTTC.